This is a list of T cell receptor beta chains from one sample in a study of spatial heterogeneity in lung cancer. Each CDR3 protein is one row after TCRdb ran MiXCR on the 5' RACE reads. This sample has more than 65,000 distinct CDR3 sequences, with around 13% found just once. Sequencing used PBMCs, obtained at surgery. These TCRs come from a male donor with early-stage non-small cell lung cancer. Both conserved end residues are part of each CDR3. Each record gives: CDR3 protein, CDR3 DNA, clone size, V gene, D gene, J gene. D genes are given only for firm matches. Clone sizes are given selectively: once, few, many, or a class where the clone is expanded.

CDR3 protein: CASSWGGRMNTEAFF; CDR3 DNA: TGTGCCAGCAGTTGGGGGGGACGGATGAACACTGAAGCTTTCTTT; clone size: many; V gene: TRBV6-2/TRBV6-3; D gene: NA; J gene: TRBJ1-1
CDR3 protein: CASSQETDSYNEQFF; CDR3 DNA: TGTGCCAGCAGCCAAGAAACGGACTCCTACAATGAGCAGTTCTTC; clone size: NA; V gene: TRBV14; D gene: NA; J gene: TRBJ2-1
CDR3 protein: CSARTGTAGEGEQFF; CDR3 DNA: TGCAGTGCTAGGACCGGGACAGCGGGAGAGGGTGAGCAGTTCTTC; clone size: many; V gene: TRBV20-1; D gene: NA; J gene: TRBJ2-1
CDR3 protein: CASSPIGGNSGANVLTF; CDR3 DNA: TGTGCCAGCAGCCCTATTGGGGGTAACTCTGGGGCCAACGTCCTGACTTTC; clone size: few; V gene: TRBV3-1; D gene: NA; J gene: TRBJ2-6
CDR3 protein: CASQELAISNEQFF; CDR3 DNA: TGTGCCTCCCAGGAGCTAGCGATAAGCAATGAGCAGTTCTTC; clone size: many; V gene: TRBV12-3/TRBV12-4; D gene: NA; J gene: TRBJ2-1
CDR3 protein: CASSQDGGPEGYF; CDR3 DNA: TGTGCCAGCAGCCAAGACGGTGGGCCCGAGGGGTACTTC; clone size: few; V gene: TRBV14; D gene: NA; J gene: TRBJ2-7
CDR3 protein: CASSEGSLLHGNEKLFF; CDR3 DNA: TGCGCCAGCTCGGAAGGATCATTACTCCACGGTAATGAAAAACTGTTTTTT; clone size: few; V gene: TRBV5-1; D gene: NA; J gene: TRBJ1-4
CDR3 protein: CASSSGRSSGANVLTF; CDR3 DNA: TGTGCCAGCAGTTCGGGCAGATCCTCTGGGGCCAACGTCCTGACTTTC; clone size: NA; V gene: TRBV2; D gene: NA; J gene: TRBJ2-6
CDR3 protein: CSVWTVYGYTF; CDR3 DNA: TGCAGCGTGTGGACTGTCTATGGCTACACCTTC; clone size: NA; V gene: TRBV29-1; D gene: NA; J gene: TRBJ1-2
CDR3 protein: CASSAPGTGYGYTF; CDR3 DNA: TGTGCCAGCAGCGCACCTGGGACAGGCTATGGCTACACCTTC; clone size: NA; V gene: TRBV7-2; D gene: TRBD1; J gene: TRBJ1-2
CDR3 protein: CASSEGGTGFYEQYF; CDR3 DNA: TGTGCCAGCAGTGAGGGGGGGACAGGATTCTACGAGCAGTACTTC; clone size: NA; V gene: TRBV6-1; D gene: NA; J gene: TRBJ2-7
CDR3 protein: CASSRQGGSSYNEQFF; CDR3 DNA: TGCGCCAGCAGCAGGCAGGGGGGAAGCTCCTACAATGAGCAGTTCTTC; clone size: few; V gene: TRBV5-1; D gene: NA; J gene: TRBJ2-1
CDR3 protein: CSARGGSHTEAFF; CDR3 DNA: TGCAGTGCTAGAGGGGGGTCCCACACTGAAGCTTTCTTT; clone size: many; V gene: TRBV20-1; D gene: NA; J gene: TRBJ1-1
CDR3 protein: CATSSPSGGNTGELFF; CDR3 DNA: TGTGCCACCAGTAGTCCGAGTGGGGGAAACACCGGGGAGCTGTTTTTT; clone size: NA; V gene: TRBV24-1; D gene: NA; J gene: TRBJ2-2
CDR3 protein: CSARDDSLAGHYEQYF; CDR3 DNA: TGCAGTGCTAGAGATGATAGCCTAGCGGGACACTACGAGCAGTACTTC; clone size: NA; V gene: TRBV20-1; D gene: TRBD2; J gene: TRBJ2-7
CDR3 protein: CASSPIDQPQHF; CDR3 DNA: TGTGCCAGCAGCCCCATTGATCAGCCCCAGCATTTT; clone size: few; V gene: TRBV7-9; D gene: NA; J gene: TRBJ1-5
CDR3 protein: CASSLGGSPTDTQYF; CDR3 DNA: TGTGCCAGCAGCTTAGGGGGCAGCCCCACAGATACGCAGTATTTT; clone size: many; V gene: TRBV7-2; D gene: NA; J gene: TRBJ2-3
CDR3 protein: CASSTGAVNYGYTF; CDR3 DNA: TGTGCCAGTAGTACGGGGGCCGTAAACTATGGCTACACCTTC; clone size: once; V gene: TRBV19; D gene: NA; J gene: TRBJ1-2
CDR3 protein: CASSPTGGADTEAFF; CDR3 DNA: TGCGCCAGCAGCCCGACCGGGGGGGCCGACACTGAAGCTTTCTTT; clone size: few; V gene: TRBV5-1; D gene: NA; J gene: TRBJ1-1
CDR3 protein: CASSSSQGANTEAFF; CDR3 DNA: TGCGCCAGCAGCTCGTCCCAGGGGGCTAACACTGAAGCTTTCTTT; clone size: few; V gene: TRBV5-1; D gene: TRBD1; J gene: TRBJ1-1
CDR3 protein: CASSSGRVTAGELFF; CDR3 DNA: NA; clone size: NA; V gene: TRBV19; D gene: NA; J gene: TRBJ2-2
CDR3 protein: CASSLDGAYTEAFF; CDR3 DNA: TGCGCCAGCAGCTTGGACGGGGCCTACACTGAAGCTTTCTTT; clone size: few; V gene: TRBV5-1; D gene: NA; J gene: TRBJ1-1
CDR3 protein: CASSSGDNYGYTF; CDR3 DNA: TGTGCCAGCAGCTCGGGTGATAACTATGGCTACACCTTC; clone size: NA; V gene: TRBV7-3; D gene: NA; J gene: TRBJ1-2
CDR3 protein: CASNPGLAAWGPDTQYF; CDR3 DNA: TGTGCCAGCAACCCTGGGCTAGCGGCCTGGGGGCCAGATACGCAGTATTTT; clone size: few; V gene: TRBV12-3/TRBV12-4; D gene: NA; J gene: TRBJ2-3
CDR3 protein: CASQGGSGEYTEAFF; CDR3 DNA: TGTGCCTCTCAAGGGGGGTCAGGGGAGTACACTGAAGCTTTCTTT; clone size: few; V gene: TRBV10-3; D gene: NA; J gene: TRBJ1-1
CDR3 protein: CASSLDSEETQYF; CDR3 DNA: TGCGCCAGCAGCTTGGACAGCGAAGAGACCCAGTACTTC; clone size: few; V gene: TRBV5-1; D gene: NA; J gene: TRBJ2-5
CDR3 protein: CSAGGGSTEAFF; CDR3 DNA: TGCAGCGCTGGTGGAGGTTCCACTGAAGCTTTCTTT; clone size: many; V gene: TRBV29-1; D gene: NA; J gene: TRBJ1-1
CDR3 protein: CASSLRQDNNGELFF; CDR3 DNA: TGCGCCAGCAGCTTGCGTCAGGATAATAACGGGGAGCTGTTTTTT; clone size: few; V gene: TRBV5-1; D gene: NA; J gene: TRBJ2-2
CDR3 protein: CASTDRGYQETQYF; CDR3 DNA: TGTGCCAGCACAGACAGGGGGTACCAAGAGACCCAGTACTTC; clone size: NA; V gene: TRBV28; D gene: TRBD1; J gene: TRBJ2-5
CDR3 protein: CSALTVPNEQYF; CDR3 DNA: TGCAGTGCCCTGACAGTTCCTAACGAGCAGTACTTC; clone size: few; V gene: TRBV20-1; D gene: NA; J gene: TRBJ2-7
CDR3 protein: CASTLGGSGGGLNEQFF; CDR3 DNA: TGTGCCAGCACCCTCGGAGGTAGCGGGGGGGGATTAAATGAGCAGTTCTTC; clone size: NA; V gene: TRBV11-1; D gene: TRBD2; J gene: TRBJ2-1
CDR3 protein: CSVDTEAFF; CDR3 DNA: TGCAGCGTTGACACTGAAGCTTTCTTT; clone size: many; V gene: TRBV29-1; D gene: NA; J gene: TRBJ1-1
CDR3 protein: CASSGLSTEAFF; CDR3 DNA: TGTGCCAGCAGCGGTCTAAGCACTGAAGCTTTCTTT; clone size: few; V gene: TRBV13; D gene: NA; J gene: TRBJ1-1
CDR3 protein: CAWSPSLQKTQYF; CDR3 DNA: TGTGCCTGGAGTCCCTCCCTGCAAAAGACCCAGTACTTC; clone size: NA; V gene: TRBV30; D gene: NA; J gene: TRBJ2-5
CDR3 protein: CSARHSPGQGKNEQYF; CDR3 DNA: TGCAGTGCTAGACATTCGCCGGGACAGGGGAAAAACGAGCAGTACTTC; clone size: NA; V gene: TRBV20-1; D gene: TRBD1; J gene: TRBJ2-7
CDR3 protein: CSVMDRAKLTQETQYF; CDR3 DNA: TGCAGCGTGATGGACAGGGCGAAACTGACTCAAGAGACCCAGTACTTC; clone size: few; V gene: TRBV29-1; D gene: TRBD1; J gene: TRBJ2-5
CDR3 protein: CASSREGGSYEQYF; CDR3 DNA: TGTGCCAGCAGCCGCGAGGGCGGCTCCTACGAGCAGTACTTC; clone size: NA; V gene: TRBV3-1; D gene: NA; J gene: TRBJ2-7
CDR3 protein: CASKTGISYEQYF; CDR3 DNA: TGTGCCAGCAAGACAGGCATCTCCTACGAGCAGTACTTC; clone size: NA; V gene: TRBV5-6; D gene: NA; J gene: TRBJ2-7
CDR3 protein: CASSFLGTMNTEAFF; CDR3 DNA: TGTGCCAGCAGTTTTTTAGGGACCATGAACACTGAAGCTTTCTTT; clone size: once; V gene: TRBV27; D gene: NA; J gene: TRBJ1-1
CDR3 protein: CASSPRLAGGPGETQYF; CDR3 DNA: TGTGCCAGCAGCCCCCGACTAGCGGGGGGGCCGGGAGAGACCCAGTACTTC; clone size: medium-sized; V gene: TRBV7-9; D gene: TRBD2; J gene: TRBJ2-5
CDR3 protein: CASRGKLAGGPSTGELFF; CDR3 DNA: TGTGCCAGCCGAGGGAAATTAGCGGGAGGGCCGAGCACCGGGGAGCTGTTTTTT; clone size: NA; V gene: TRBV19; D gene: TRBD2; J gene: TRBJ2-2
CDR3 protein: CASSGGAGAYTGELFF; CDR3 DNA: TGTGCCAGCAGCGGAGGGGCGGGAGCCTACACCGGGGAGCTGTTTTTT; clone size: few; V gene: TRBV11-2; D gene: TRBD2; J gene: TRBJ2-2
CDR3 protein: CASSPRQGGSTDTQYF; CDR3 DNA: TGTGCCAGCAGTCCCCGACAGGGCGGAAGCACAGATACGCAGTATTTT; clone size: few; V gene: TRBV12-3/TRBV12-4; D gene: TRBD1; J gene: TRBJ2-3
CDR3 protein: CSVRMGDQPQHF; CDR3 DNA: TGCAGCGTTCGGATGGGCGATCAGCCCCAGCATTTT; clone size: NA; V gene: TRBV29-1; D gene: NA; J gene: TRBJ1-5
CDR3 protein: CASSGGGQITGELFF; CDR3 DNA: TGCGCCAGCAGCGGTGGTGGGCAAATCACCGGGGAGCTGTTTTTT; clone size: NA; V gene: TRBV5-1; D gene: NA; J gene: TRBJ2-2
CDR3 protein: CASSEKAGGTTKNIQYF; CDR3 DNA: TGTGCCAGCAGTGAAAAAGCGGGGGGGACAACCAAAAACATTCAGTACTTC; clone size: NA; V gene: TRBV6-1; D gene: TRBD2; J gene: TRBJ2-4
CDR3 protein: CASGFGGSNQPQHF; CDR3 DNA: TGTGCTAGTGGTTTCGGGGGTAGCAATCAGCCCCAGCATTTT; clone size: few; V gene: TRBV12-5; D gene: NA; J gene: TRBJ1-5
CDR3 protein: CASNEAGPLYEQYF; CDR3 DNA: TGTGCCAGCAATGAAGCGGGACCGCTTTACGAGCAGTACTTC; clone size: few; V gene: TRBV6-1; D gene: TRBD2; J gene: TRBJ2-7
CDR3 protein: CASSLWGANEKLFF; CDR3 DNA: TGTGCCAGCAGTTTATGGGGAGCTAATGAAAAACTGTTTTTT; clone size: few; V gene: TRBV28; D gene: NA; J gene: TRBJ1-4
CDR3 protein: CATRGQTNTEAFF; CDR3 DNA: TGTGCCACCAGGGGACAGACGAACACTGAAGCTTTCTTT; clone size: many; V gene: TRBV24-1; D gene: TRBD1; J gene: TRBJ1-1
CDR3 protein: CSARPGSSSYNEQFF; CDR3 DNA: TGCAGTGCTAGACCGGGCTCAAGCTCCTACAATGAGCAGTTCTTC; clone size: NA; V gene: TRBV20-1; D gene: NA; J gene: TRBJ2-1
CDR3 protein: CASSLRGTGGLYAGYTF; CDR3 DNA: TGTGCCAGCAGCTTAAGGGGAACGGGCGGACTCTATGCCGGCTACACCTTC; clone size: few; V gene: TRBV11-2; D gene: NA; J gene: TRBJ1-2
CDR3 protein: CASSSQGRVYEQYF; CDR3 DNA: TGTGCCAGCAGCTCCCAGGGACGGGTTTACGAGCAGTACTTC; clone size: NA; V gene: TRBV7-9; D gene: NA; J gene: TRBJ2-7
CDR3 protein: CASSQTRASSYEQYF; CDR3 DNA: TGTGCCAGCAGCCAGACCAGGGCATCCTCCTACGAGCAGTACTTC; clone size: few; V gene: TRBV4-2; D gene: NA; J gene: TRBJ2-7
CDR3 protein: CASSSSNTGELFF; CDR3 DNA: TGTGCCAGCAGTTCCTCGAACACCGGGGAGCTGTTTTTT; clone size: NA; V gene: TRBV6-6; D gene: NA; J gene: TRBJ2-2
CDR3 protein: CASSQPGQGEEKLFF; CDR3 DNA: TGCGCCAGCAGCCAACCGGGACAGGGGGAGGAAAAACTGTTTTTT; clone size: few; V gene: TRBV4-1; D gene: TRBD1; J gene: TRBJ1-4
CDR3 protein: CAIRPGLAGVNNEQFF; CDR3 DNA: TGTGCCATCAGGCCGGGACTAGCGGGAGTAAACAATGAGCAGTTCTTC; clone size: NA; V gene: TRBV10-3; D gene: TRBD2; J gene: TRBJ2-1
CDR3 protein: CATGVAGASEQFF; CDR3 DNA: TGTGCCACCGGGGTAGCGGGAGCCTCTGAGCAGTTCTTC; clone size: NA; V gene: TRBV12-3/TRBV12-4; D gene: TRBD2; J gene: TRBJ2-1
CDR3 protein: CASRLTGLGTEAFF; CDR3 DNA: TGTGCCAGCAGGTTGACAGGGTTGGGGACTGAAGCTTTCTTT; clone size: many; V gene: TRBV5-5; D gene: TRBD1; J gene: TRBJ1-1
CDR3 protein: CASSTGGPDTQYF; CDR3 DNA: TGTGCCAGCTCAACAGGGGGTCCAGATACGCAGTATTTT; clone size: few; V gene: TRBV5-6; D gene: TRBD1; J gene: TRBJ2-3